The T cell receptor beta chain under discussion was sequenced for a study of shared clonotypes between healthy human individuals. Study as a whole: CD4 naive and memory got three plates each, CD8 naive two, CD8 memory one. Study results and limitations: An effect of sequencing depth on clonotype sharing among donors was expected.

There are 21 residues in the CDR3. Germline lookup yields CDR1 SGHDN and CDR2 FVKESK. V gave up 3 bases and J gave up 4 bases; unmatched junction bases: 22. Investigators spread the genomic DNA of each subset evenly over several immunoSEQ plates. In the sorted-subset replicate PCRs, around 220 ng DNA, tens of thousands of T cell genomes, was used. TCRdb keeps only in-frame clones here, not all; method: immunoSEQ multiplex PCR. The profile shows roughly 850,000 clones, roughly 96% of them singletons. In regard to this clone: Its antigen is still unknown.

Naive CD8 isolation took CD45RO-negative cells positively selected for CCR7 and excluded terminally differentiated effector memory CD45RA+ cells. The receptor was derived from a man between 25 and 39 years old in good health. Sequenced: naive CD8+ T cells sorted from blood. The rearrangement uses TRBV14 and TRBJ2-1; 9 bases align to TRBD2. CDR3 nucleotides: TGTGCCAGCAGCCATAATGCCGGGACTAGCCGTTCCTACGGCATTTACAATGAGCAGTTCTTC. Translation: CASSHNAGTSRSYGIYNEQFF.